This TCR beta chain was identified during a study of identical twins. The table lists this clonotype with a few counts. Its cognate antigen is unknown. Study-level findings and limits: Invariant MAIT and iNKT cells could partly confound zero-insertion analyses. Twins shared out-of-frame alpha sequences with excess low generation probability. Cord blood beta clonotypes that were abundant carried fewer insertions, and memory repertoires showed no such trend.

It was template switching that added a universal primer site, and there were unique molecular identifiers on the cDNA. TCRdb re-called the 5' RACE reads with MiXCR, one entry per CDR3 protein. Among around 100,000 distinct CDR3 sequences listed, about 6% were seen once. The CDR3 is 11 residues long. Trimming cost V 5 bases and J 4 bases, with 6 bases left between them. The chain links TRBV12-3 or TRBV12-4 to TRBJ2-7, with D possibly matching TRBD1 (5 bases). This receptor was identified in a woman aged 50 to 60 in good health. The source material was memory T cells sorted from blood. The CDR3 DNA reads TGTGCCAGCAGTCAGGGTTACGAGCAGTACGTC. Amino acids: CASSQGYEQYV.